This passage covers 13 T cell receptor beta chains from one sample sequenced in a study of cytomegalovirus exposure and HLA in healthy donors. 13 Jbeta primers and 60 Vbeta primers were used for the PCR. TCRdb's table, derived via immunoSEQ multiplex PCR, lists solely in-frame clones and lacks some. The sample carries roughly 58,000 clones, over 70% recorded once. Sequenced sample: PBMCs. Receptors were obtained from a woman aged 40 to 50 in good health and CMV-seronegative.

The J gene is TRBJ1-2, the V gene TRBV19; a possible D gene is TRBD1 (5 bases). CDR1 and CDR2 (germline): LNHDA, SQIVND (reference sequence). The CDR3 contains 13 residues. V lost 6 bases and J lost 4, with 12 bases in between. The DNA for the CDR3 is TGTGCCAGTAGCCCAACAGGCCTCTATGGCTACACCTTC. Its translation: CASSPTGLYGYTF.

The chain joins TRBV6-6 to TRBJ2-1; D perhaps matches TRBD2 (6 bases). Germline assignment: CDR1 MNHNY and CDR2 SVGAGI (reference sequence). The CDR3 is 12 residues long. The ends were cut back, 2 bases at V and 13 bases at J, with 12 bases in the middle. The CDR3 protein is CASSYPGTSQFF. In nucleotides, the CDR3 is TGTGCCAGCAGTTACCCCGGGACTTCTCAGTTCTTC.

V is TRBV5-1 and J is TRBJ2-7; D gene uncertain. The V gene's germline CDR1 is SGHRS and CDR2 YFSETQ. Trimming left V 3 bases short and J 0 bases short, with 13 bases between. CDR3 length: 15 residues. The CDR3 DNA follows: TGCGCCAGCAGCTCAACTACTGCCTACTCCTACGAGCAGTACTTC. This translates into CASSSTTAYSYEQYF.

V usage is TRBV6-6 and J usage is TRBJ2-7; 9 bases are shared with TRBD2. V lost 0 bases to trimming and J lost 4 bases; unmatched junction nucleotides: 7. The CDR3 is 16 residues long. CDR1 and CDR2 (germline): MNHNY, SVGAGI (reference sequence). This CDR3 reads CASSYSNLAGVYEQYF. CDR3 nucleotides: TGTGCCAGCAGTTACTCTAACTTAGCGGGAGTATACGAGCAGTACTTC.

The V call is TRBV7-9, the J call TRBJ2-1, with D perhaps matching TRBD2 (6 bases). CDR1 and CDR2 from the germline V gene are SEHNR and FQNEAQ (reference sequence). Trimming removed 4 bases from V and 6 bases from J, with 19 bases in between. The CDR3 sequence is 16 residues long. The CDR3 loop reads CASSSTRGQGGNEQFF. In DNA, the CDR3 is TGTGCCAGCAGCTCCACGAGGGGTCAGGGAGGCAATGAGCAGTTCTTC.

This clone was seen more than once but under ten times. This chain joins TRBV5-1 and TRBJ1-1; tentative D call: TRBD1 (5 bases). Germline V gene sequence: CDR1 SGHRS, CDR2 YFSETQ. The CDR3 spans 15 residues. V was clipped by 0 bases and J by 4 bases, with 13 bases between them. The DNA of the CDR3 is TGCGCCAGCAGCTTGGTGGCAGGGCCGGGCACTGAAGCTTTCTTT. Translation gives CASSLVAGPGTEAFF.

This chain connects TRBV7-8 to TRBJ1-2; D is unclear. V shed 3 bases and J shed 4 bases, with 9 bases lying between them. Germline V gene data show CDR1 as SGHVS and CDR2 as FQNEAQ. The CDR3 runs to 13 residues. The CDR3 DNA follows: TGTGCCAGCAGCTTGGGTGGAGGCTATGGCTACACCTTC. Amino acid sequence: CASSLGGGYGYTF.

The chain has TRBV27 and TRBJ1-2; D unresolved. The length of the CDR3 is 12 residues. CDR1 and CDR2 (germline): MNHEY, SMNVEV (reference sequence). Trimming cost V 0 bases and J 8 bases, with 7 bases left between them. The CDR3 DNA reads as TGTGCCAGCAGTTTATCGGGGAGGGGCTACACCTTC. Amino acids: CASSLSGRGYTF.

This clone has a single count. The chain couples TRBV19 to TRBJ2-3; D unresolved. The V gene's germline CDR1 is LNHDA and CDR2 SQIVND (reference sequence). There are 13 residues in the CDR3. V lost 4 bases to trimming and J lost 4 bases, with 9 bases between them. The CDR3 spells CASSTRNSDTQYF. The CDR3 DNA reads TGTGCCAGTAGTACAAGAAACTCAGATACGCAGTATTTT.

This chain joins TRBV6-5 and TRBJ1-4; 7 bases align to TRBD1. The ends lost 5 bases at V and 0 bases at J; junction bases unmatched: 3. CDR3 length: 15 amino acids. Germline CDR1 is MNHEY and CDR2 is SVGAGI. The CDR3 reads CASSGTGATNEKLFF. CDR3 nucleotides: TGTGCCAGCAGTGGAACAGGGGCAACTAATGAAAAACTGTTTTTT.

The chain recombines TRBV6-1 with TRBJ2-5, with 7 bases aligning to TRBD2. This CDR3 has 15 amino acids. Germline V gene data show CDR1 as MNHNS and CDR2 as SASEGT. V shed 6 bases and J 3 bases; nucleotides not matched to a gene: 10. CDR3 bases: TGTGCCAGCAGCGCCCGGGCTAGCGGAGAAGAGACCCAGTACTTC. Translation: CASSARASGEETQYF.

The J gene is TRBJ2-3, the V gene TRBV4-2, with TRBD2 matching over 11 bases. CDR3 size: 17 residues. The germline gives CDR1 LGHNA, CDR2 YNFKEQ. Trimming removed 0 bases from V and 4 bases from J; junction bases left unmatched: 6. Here the CDR3 DNA reads TGTGCCAGCAGCCAAGATAGTGGTAGCGGGAGGGCAGATACGCAGTATTTT. Its protein product is CASSQDSGSGRADTQYF.

The rearrangement links TRBV6-4 to TRBJ2-3; D is uncertain. This CDR3 is 15 amino acids long. Trimming removed 5 bases at V and 0 bases at J, with 12 bases between. The V gene's germline CDR1 is MRHNA and CDR2 SNTAGT. The DNA of the CDR3 is TGTGCCAGCAGTTCCTCCCCGACTAGCACAGATACGCAGTATTTT. Amino acid sequence: CASSSSPTSTDTQYF.